Given below is one T cell receptor beta chain in context. This CDR3 region has 15 residues. CDR1 MDHEN and CDR2 SYDVKM come from the germline V gene. V was clipped by 2 bases and J by 6 bases, with 17 bases between them. The data were taken from a study of cytomegalovirus exposure and HLA in healthy donors. Researchers ran the PCR with 60 Vbeta and 13 Jbeta primers. Data came from immunoSEQ multiplex PCR; TCRdb stores just in-frame clones and leaves some out. The top ten clones hold approximately 2.6% of a sample with about 41,000 clones, roughly 80% of them seen once. Sequenced material: PBMCs. This TCR derives from a middle-aged man in good health and CMV-seronegative. The chain is built from TRBV28 and TRBJ2-7; D might be TRBD1 (5 bases). DNA of the CDR3: TGTGCCAGCAGTTTAGGTGATAGGGGAAGGGGCGAGCAGTACTTC. Protein: CASSLGDRGRGEQYF.